The entry below describes one T cell receptor beta chain. The same CDR3 also results from other DNA sequences found in this sample. Here immunoSEQ multiplex PCR was the method, and the copy in TCRdb shows in-frame clones only, minus some. This table holds over 2 million clones, 90% to 95% found once. These data come from a study of shared clonotypes between healthy human individuals. The CDR3 length is 13 residues. The germline V gene has CDR1 SGHTA and CDR2 FQGNSA. V was pared by 5 bases and J by 4 bases, with 9 bases between. This TCR was recovered from a man aged 18 to 30 in good health. The chain combines TRBV7-2 with TRBJ1-5; no clear D gene. The sequenced material came from naive CD4+ T cells sorted from blood. Subset of the sample: CD45RA+ positively selected. CDR3 bases: TGTGCCAGCAGCCTTAGGGTTAATCAGCCCCAGCATTTT. It specifies CASSLRVNQPQHF.